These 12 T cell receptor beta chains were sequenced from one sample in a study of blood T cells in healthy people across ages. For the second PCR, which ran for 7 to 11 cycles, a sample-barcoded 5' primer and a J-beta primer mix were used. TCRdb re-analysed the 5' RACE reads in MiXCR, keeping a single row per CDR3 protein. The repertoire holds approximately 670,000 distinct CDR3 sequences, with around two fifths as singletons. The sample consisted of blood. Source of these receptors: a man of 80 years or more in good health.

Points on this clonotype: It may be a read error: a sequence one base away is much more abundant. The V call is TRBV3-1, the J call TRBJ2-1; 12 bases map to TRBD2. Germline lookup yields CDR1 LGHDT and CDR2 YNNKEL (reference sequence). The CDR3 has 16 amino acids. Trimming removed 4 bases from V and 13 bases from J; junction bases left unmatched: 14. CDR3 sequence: CASSRTSGDPQETQFF. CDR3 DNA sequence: TGTGCCAGCAGCCGGACTAGCGGGGACCCGCAAGAGACCCAGTTCTTC.

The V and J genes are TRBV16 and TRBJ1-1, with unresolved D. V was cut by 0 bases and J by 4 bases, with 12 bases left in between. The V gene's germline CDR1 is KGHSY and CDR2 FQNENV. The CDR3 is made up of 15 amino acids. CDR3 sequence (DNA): TGTGCCAGCAGCCAATCGACCAGTGCTAGCACTGAAGCTTTCTTT. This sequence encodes CASSQSTSASTEAFF.

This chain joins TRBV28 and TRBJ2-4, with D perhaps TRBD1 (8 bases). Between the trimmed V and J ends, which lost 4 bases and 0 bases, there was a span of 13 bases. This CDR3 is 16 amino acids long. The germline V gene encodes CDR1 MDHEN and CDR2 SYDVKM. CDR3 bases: TGTGCCAGCAGTTGGACAGGGAGGGTAGCCAAAAACATTCAGTACTTC. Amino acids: CASSWTGRVAKNIQYF.

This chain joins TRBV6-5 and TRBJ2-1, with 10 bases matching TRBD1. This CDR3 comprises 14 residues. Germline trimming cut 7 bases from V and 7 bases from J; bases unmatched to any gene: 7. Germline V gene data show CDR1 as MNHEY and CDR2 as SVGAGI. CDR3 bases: TGTGCCAGCAAACGGGACAGGGGAGAGAATGAGCAGTTCTTC. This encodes CASKRDRGENEQFF.

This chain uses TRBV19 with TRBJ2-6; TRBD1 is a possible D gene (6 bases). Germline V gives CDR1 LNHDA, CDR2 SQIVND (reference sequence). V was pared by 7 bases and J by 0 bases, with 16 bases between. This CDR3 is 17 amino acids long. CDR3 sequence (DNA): TGTGCCAGTAACTCCAGGGGTCTTGGCTCTGGGGCCAACGTCCTGACTTTC. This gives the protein CASNSRGLGSGANVLTF.

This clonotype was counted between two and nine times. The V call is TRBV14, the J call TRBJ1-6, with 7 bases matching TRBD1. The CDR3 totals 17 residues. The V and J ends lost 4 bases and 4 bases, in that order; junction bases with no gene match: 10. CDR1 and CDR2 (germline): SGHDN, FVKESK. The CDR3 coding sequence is TGTGCCAGCAGCCCAGCGACAGGGCTGGGGTATAATTCACCCCTCCACTTT. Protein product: CASSPATGLGYNSPLHF.

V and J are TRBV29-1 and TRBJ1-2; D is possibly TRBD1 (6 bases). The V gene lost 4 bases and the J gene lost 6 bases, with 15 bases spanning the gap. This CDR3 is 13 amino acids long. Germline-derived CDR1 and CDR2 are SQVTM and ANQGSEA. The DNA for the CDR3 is TGCAGCGTTGCCGCAGGGGCGGGGGATGGCTACACCTTC. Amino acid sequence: CSVAAGAGDGYTF.

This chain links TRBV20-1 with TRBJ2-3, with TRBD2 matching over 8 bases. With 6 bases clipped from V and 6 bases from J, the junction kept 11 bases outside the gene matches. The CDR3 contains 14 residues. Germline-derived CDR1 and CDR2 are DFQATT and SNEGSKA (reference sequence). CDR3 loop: CSARSGGGLDTQYF. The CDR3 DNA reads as TGCAGTGCCCGGTCGGGGGGGGGCCTGGATACGCAGTATTTT.

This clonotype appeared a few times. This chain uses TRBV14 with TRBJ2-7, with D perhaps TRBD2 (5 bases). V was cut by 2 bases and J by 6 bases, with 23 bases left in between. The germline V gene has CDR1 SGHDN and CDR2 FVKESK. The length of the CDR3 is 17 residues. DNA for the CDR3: TGTGCCAGCAGCCAAAATCAAGGAGGCTCACTCCGGGTCGAGCAGTACTTC. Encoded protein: CASSQNQGGSLRVEQYF.

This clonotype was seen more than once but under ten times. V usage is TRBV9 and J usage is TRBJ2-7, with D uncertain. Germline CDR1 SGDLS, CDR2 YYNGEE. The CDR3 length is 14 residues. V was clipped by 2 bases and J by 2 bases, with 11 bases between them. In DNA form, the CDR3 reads TGTGCCAGCAGCGTGAGTTCGGAGCCCTACGAGCAGTACTTC. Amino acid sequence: CASSVSSEPYEQYF.

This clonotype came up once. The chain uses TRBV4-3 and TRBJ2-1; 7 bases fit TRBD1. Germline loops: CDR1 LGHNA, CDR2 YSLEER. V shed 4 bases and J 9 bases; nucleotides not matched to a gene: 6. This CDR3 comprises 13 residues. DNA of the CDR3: TGCGCCAGCAGCCTTGACAGGGAAAGTGAGCAGTTCTTC. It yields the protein CASSLDRESEQFF.

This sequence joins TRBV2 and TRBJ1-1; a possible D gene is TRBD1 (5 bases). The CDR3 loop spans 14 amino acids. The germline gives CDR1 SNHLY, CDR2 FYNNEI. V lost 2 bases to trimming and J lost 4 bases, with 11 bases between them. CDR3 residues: CASSERQGSTEAFF. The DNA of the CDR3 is TGTGCCAGCAGTGAACGGCAGGGCTCCACTGAAGCTTTCTTT.